This TCR beta chain was captured in a study of T cell repertoires in cytomegalovirus infection. Study-level background: Both CMV infection and a matching HLA type were indicated by public TCR beta signatures.

Germline CDR1 is LNHDA and CDR2 is SQIVND (reference sequence). The CDR3 has 15 residues. V shed 4 bases and J shed 1 base, with 11 bases lying between them. Via MiXCR, TCRdb re-called the reads, giving one row per CDR3 protein. The table has 370,000 or so distinct CDR3 sequences, about 35% seen once. To note about this clonotype: Its antigen remains unidentified.

General study results and limits: HLA-C-restricted, CMV-specific TCR beta clonotypes were dominant ex vivo.

The TCR comes from a human donor in good health (CMV status not recorded). Some clones in this sample may be carry-over from other donors' samples. The rearrangement links TRBV19 to TRBJ1-3; TRBD1 might be the D (6 bases). This sample comprised cultured PBMCs, obtained from culture after CMV antigen stimulation. The CDR3 DNA reads as TGTGCCAGTAGTACAACAGGGCTTTCTGGAAACACCATATATTTT. This codes for CASSTTGLSGNTIYF.